Here is one T cell receptor (beta chain) with its context. The clone's antigen remains unknown. No much larger clone is present one base from it, and per-base qualities are unavailable. TCRbeta CDR3 regions were amplified from genomic DNA by means of the immunoSEQ Assay, a bias-controlled multiplex PCR. The study's processing was this. The number of nucleated cells in each sample was estimated by amplification of reference gene primers within the assay. To quantify the absolute abundance of each unique TCRbeta CDR3 rearrangement, sequence reads were collapsed and filtered. For each sample, productive Simpson clonality was calculated by taking the square root of Simpson's diversity index across productive rearrangements. TCRdb stores this immuneACCESS table with in-frame sequences only. Part of the clones is absent; in the studies checked, under half of the shortfall reflects unresolved V genes, and no reason is known for the rest. V and J calls and clone size are those listed in that table; D and trimming were worked out from the DNA. This sample gives 70,000 or so clones in total; 60% to 80% of them show up just once. Together, the top ten hold roughly 50% of the sample.

The CDR3 sequence holds 17 residues, the cysteine and phenylalanine included. This entry keeps only the CDR3 DNA: 51 bases, framed from base 1. V and J are trimmed by 4 bases and 3 bases, and the gene matches miss 8 bases of the junction. Per the germline V gene, SGHTA is the CDR1 and FQGNSA is the CDR2. This sample was included in a study of blood T cell repertoires in COVID-19 (dated by TCRdb to the early 2020s). General notes on the study: Samples covering the acute and convalescent phases of COVID-19 were provided by collaborators in the United States, Italy and Spain. Where available, HLA class I and class II types were obtained from metadata supplied by the sample provider rather than from assay-based typing. Deeply sampled blood TCRbeta repertoires from subjects exposed to, actively infected with, or recovered from COVID-19 were included in the dataset. The prospective study material was composed of cDNA or gDNA derived from T cells, B-cell-depleted T cells, or PBMCs. Samples were obtained from the ongoing ImmuneRACE study (first 160 participants) and from approximately 1,200 subjects provided by 6 global collaborators. A de-identified subject ID, COVID-19 status, age in years and sex were almost always included in the sample metadata. A freely available public database, intended as a resource for researchers studying the immune response to SARS-CoV-2, is where the repertoires were released.

Overall study outcomes, separate from this receptor: Clinical and demographic metadata were provided uncurated, with the amount varying by source and participant.

Collaborating institutions collected whole blood in K2EDTA tubes following their own protocols. For TCRbeta analysis, collaborators shipped samples in one of three forms: frozen whole blood, isolated PBMCs, or DNA extracted from either of those sample types. This TCR was sampled from a human donor in a cohort sampled during active COVID-19. Sequencing input: peripheral blood. This receptor chain uses TRBV7-2 and TRBJ2-3; a stretch of 12 junction bases matches TRBD2. The nucleotides read TGTGCCAGCAGCTCCTACAGACTAGCGGGAGAGACAGATACGCAGTATTTT. This translates into CASSSYRLAGETDTQYF. The entire variable domain, with the stretches around the CDR3 drawn from the reference TRBV7-2 and TRBJ2-3 proteins, is GAGVSQSPSNKVTEKGKDVELRCDPISGHTALYWYRQSLGQGLEFLIYFQGNSAPDKSGLPSDRFSAERTGGSVSTLTIQRTQQEDSAVYLCASSSYRLAGETDTQYFGPGTRLTVL.